This TCR beta chain was identified in a study of Tregs in tolerant kidney transplant recipients. The data were produced by immunoSEQ multiplex PCR, yet TCRdb's version contains in-frame clones alone and is incomplete. The data hold about 110,000 clones, with roughly 90% observed a single time. On this clone: Its specificity is unknown.

This CDR3 region has 13 residues. The trim removed 1 base at V and 12 bases at J, leaving 7 bases unmatched. Germline V gene lookup returns CDR1 GTSNPN and CDR2 SVGIG (reference sequence). Study findings and constraints: Tolerant patients' donor-specific Tregs expanded beyond overall Tregs, suggesting antigen-driven growth.

The TCR originated in a human donor who received a combined kidney and bone marrow transplant. Here the sequenced sample was CD4+ T cells from blood, taken before the transplant. The chain recombines TRBV30 with TRBJ2-1; TRBD1 agrees at 9 bases. The CDR3 DNA follows: TGTGCCTGGAGTGGGGGACAGGGCTCCGGGCAGTTCTTC. Protein: CAWSGGQGSGQFF.